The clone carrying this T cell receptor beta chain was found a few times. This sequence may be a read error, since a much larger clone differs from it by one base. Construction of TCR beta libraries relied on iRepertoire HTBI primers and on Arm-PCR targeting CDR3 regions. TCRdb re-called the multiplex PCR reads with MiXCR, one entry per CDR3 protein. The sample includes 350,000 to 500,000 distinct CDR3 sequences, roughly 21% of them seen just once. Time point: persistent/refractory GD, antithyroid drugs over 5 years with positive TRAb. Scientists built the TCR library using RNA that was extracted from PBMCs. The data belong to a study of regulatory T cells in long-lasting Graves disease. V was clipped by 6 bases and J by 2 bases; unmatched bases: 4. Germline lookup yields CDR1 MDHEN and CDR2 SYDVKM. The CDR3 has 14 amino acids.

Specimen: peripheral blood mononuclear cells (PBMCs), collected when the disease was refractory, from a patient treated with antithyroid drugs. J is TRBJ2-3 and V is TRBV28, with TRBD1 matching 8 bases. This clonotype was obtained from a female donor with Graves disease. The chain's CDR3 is CASSPDRDTDTQYF. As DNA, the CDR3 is TGTGCCAGCAGCCCGGACAGGGACACAGATACGCAGTATTTT.